This entry concerns a single T cell receptor (beta chain). The data were taken from a study of T cell responses to AZD1222 COVID-19 vaccine. Germline assignment: CDR1 SNHLY and CDR2 FYNNEI. This CDR3 is built from 14 residues. After removal of 3 bases from V and 4 bases from J, the junction contained 3 bases not matched to a gene. Profiled with immunoSEQ multiplex PCR; TCRdb holds only in-frame clones, not every one. The sample includes about 120,000 clones, around 90% of them seen just once. The sequence was obtained from an adult in good health. This material consisted of peripheral blood, taken on day 0 of AZD1222 vaccination. This chain joins TRBV2 and TRBJ1-5; 7 bases are shared with TRBD1. The CDR3 protein is CASSDPTGNQPQHF. CDR3 DNA sequence: TGTGCCAGCAGTGACCCGACAGGGAATCAGCCCCAGCATTTT.